This passage covers 29 T cell receptor beta chains from one sample sequenced in a study of OX40 agonist ivuxolimab in advanced cancers. Assay used: immunoSEQ multiplex PCR; TCRdb lists only in-frame clones, some missing. The sample records about 44,000 clones, approximately 90% being singletons. The sample here was CD4+ or CD8+ T cells sorted from blood, taken in a trial of the OX40 agonist ivuxolimab. These receptor sequences come from an adult with an advanced solid tumor such as melanoma, head and neck, liver or kidney cancer.

The V and J genes are TRBV2 and TRBJ1-2, with no clear D. Trimming stripped 6 bases from V and 4 bases from J, with 9 bases between. CDR1 and CDR2 from the germline V gene are SNHLY and FYNNEI. The CDR3 has 12 residues. As DNA, the CDR3 is TGTGCCAGCAGACAAGCCTTCTATGGCTACACCTTC. Protein: CASRQAFYGYTF.

The chain combines TRBV28 with TRBJ2-7, with a weak D call TRBD2 (5 bases). This CDR3 is 14 amino acids long. V lost 6 bases, J lost 3 bases, and 15 bases lay in between. The germline gives CDR1 MDHEN, CDR2 SYDVKM. In nucleotides, the CDR3 is TGTGCCAGCAGGCAATCTTCGGGATTCTACGAGCAGTACTTC. Translated, it gives CASRQSSGFYEQYF.

The chain employs TRBV5-5 and TRBJ2-7, with 7 nucleotides matching TRBD1. CDR1 is SGHKS and CDR2 is YYEKEE in the germline V gene (reference sequence). The J segment lost 3 bases and the V segment lost 4 bases, leaving 10 bases of the junction unmatched. This CDR3 is 15 amino acids long. CDR3 region: CASSLRTGGGYEQYF. The CDR3 DNA reads TGTGCCAGCAGCCTAAGGACAGGCGGCGGCTACGAGCAGTACTTC. Variable domain in full (rest from reference TRBV5-5 and TRBJ2-7): DAGVTQSPTHLIKTRGQQVTLRCSPISGHKSVSWYQQVLGQGPQFIFQYYEKEERGRGNFPDRFSARQFPNYSSELNVNALLLGDSALYLCASSLRTGGGYEQYFGPGTRLTVT.

The chain recombines TRBV27 with TRBJ2-7; 7 nucleotides match TRBD2. Per germline, CDR1 MNHEY and CDR2 SMNVEV (reference sequence). CDR3 size: 15 residues. J gave up 1 base and V 3 bases, and 6 bases lay outside the gene matches. The CDR3 sequence: CASSLASGVSYEQYF. The CDR3 DNA reads TGTGCCAGCAGTTTGGCTAGCGGAGTTTCCTACGAGCAGTACTTC.

The CDR3 loop reads CASSRLGIDTQYF. The CDR3 DNA reads as TGTGCCAGTAGTCGTTTGGGGATAGATACGCAGTATTTT. The chain recombines TRBV19 with TRBJ2-3; D gene ambiguous. The V and J ends lost 5 bases and 5 bases respectively, with 11 bases between them. CDR3 length: 13 amino acids. CDR1 is LNHDA and CDR2 is SQIVND in the germline V gene (reference sequence).

This clone appeared a single time. The V and J genes are TRBV11-3 and TRBJ1-1, with 8 nucleotides matching TRBD1. V dropped 5 bases and J dropped 4; count of bases not matched to a gene: 3. The length of the CDR3 is 13 residues. Germline-derived CDR1 and CDR2 are SGHNT and YENEEA. The CDR3 region is CASSDRGPTEAFF. DNA of the CDR3: TGTGCCAGCAGCGACAGGGGCCCCACTGAAGCTTTCTTT.

This clone was counted a single time. The chain is built from TRBV13 and TRBJ2-5; unclear D gene. The V gene's germline CDR1 is PRHDT and CDR2 FYEKMQ (reference sequence). V lost 8 bases, J lost 2 bases, and 15 bases lay in between. The CDR3 contains 14 residues. The CDR3 DNA sequence: TGTGCCAGCTCGAGAGACACCCATCAAGAGACCCAGTACTTC. Amino acids: CASSRDTHQETQYF.

The gene calls are TRBV6-5 and TRBJ1-1; unclear D gene. The germline V gene has CDR1 MNHEY and CDR2 SVGAGI. The ends were cut back, 6 bases at V and 2 bases at J, with 10 bases in the middle. The CDR3 runs to 13 residues. The CDR3 DNA sequence: TGTGCCAGCAGAAGAGGACGCAACACTGAAGCTTTCTTT. Encoded protein: CASRRGRNTEAFF.

The chain carries TRBV6-1 and TRBJ2-7; D ambiguous. From germline, CDR1 is MNHNS and CDR2 SASEGT. Trimming shortened V by 8 bases and J by 0 bases, and 11 bases separated the two germline ends. The CDR3 spans 13 residues. As DNA, the CDR3 is TGTGCCAGCGCCCCCAGGAGCTCCTACGAGCAGTACTTC. Protein product: CASAPRSSYEQYF.

This chain connects TRBV4-3 to TRBJ1-3; 7 bases are a match to TRBD1. Germline V gene lookup returns CDR1 LGHNA and CDR2 YSLEER. V lost 1 base, J lost 3 bases, and 6 bases stayed unmatched. This CDR3 comprises 16 residues. CDR3 bases: TGCGCCAGCAGCCAAGGCCAGACAGGGCTTGGAAACACCATATATTTT. Amino acid sequence: CASSQGQTGLGNTIYF.

The chain has TRBV7-3 and TRBJ2-1, with TRBD2 identical over 12 bases. Trimming at V came to 5 bases and at J to 8 bases, leaving 7 bases not matched to a gene. Germline values: CDR1 SGHTA, CDR2 FQGTGA. CDR3 length equals 15 residues. The CDR3 is CASSHGLAGFDEQFF. The CDR3 DNA is TGTGCCAGCAGCCACGGACTAGCGGGATTCGATGAGCAGTTCTTC. Full variable domain (rest looked up from reference TRBV7-3 and TRBJ2-1): GAGVSQTPSNKVTEKGKYVELRCDPISGHTALYWYRQSLGQGPEFLIYFQGTGAADDSGLPNDRFFAVRPEGSVSTLKIQRTERGDSAVYLCASSHGLAGFDEQFFGPGTRLTVL.

The J gene is TRBJ2-1, the V gene TRBV28; D remains unclear. The CDR3 runs 11 residues. V was shortened by 6 bases and J by 2 bases, with 2 bases between the two germline ends. Germline-derived CDR1 and CDR2 are MDHEN and SYDVKM. The CDR3 sequence: CASSPYNEQFF. The CDR3 DNA sequence: TGTGCCAGCAGCCCCTACAATGAGCAGTTCTTC.

Here the CDR3 reads CASSNGAVSSYNEQFF. The DNA for the CDR3 is TGTGCCAGCAGCAACGGGGCCGTCAGCTCCTACAATGAGCAGTTCTTC. V is TRBV9 and J is TRBJ2-1; D may match TRBD1 or TRBD2 (5 bases each). The V gene's germline CDR1 is SGDLS and CDR2 YYNGEE. V was shortened by 4 bases and J by 0 bases, with 14 bases between the two germline ends. This CDR3 contains 16 residues.

This sequence joins TRBV19 and TRBJ2-7; possibly TRBD2 for D (5 bases). V was clipped by 1 base and J by 7 bases, with 14 bases between them. CDR3 length: 14 residues. The V gene's germline CDR1 is LNHDA and CDR2 SQIVND (reference sequence). The CDR3 loop is CASSIVADPGEQYF. CDR3 bases: TGTGCCAGTAGTATAGTGGCTGATCCGGGGGAGCAGTACTTC.

The chain has TRBV7-9 and TRBJ2-6, with a weak D call TRBD1 (6 bases). Trimming left V 2 bases short and J 2 bases short, with 16 bases between. Per the germline V gene, CDR1 is SEHNR and CDR2 is FQNEAQ (reference sequence). CDR3 length: 18 amino acids. The CDR3 here is CASSLRAGEPPGANVLTF. CDR3 in DNA: TGTGCCAGCAGCTTAAGGGCAGGGGAGCCCCCTGGGGCCAACGTCCTGACTTTC.

The gene calls are TRBV4-1 and TRBJ1-4; D unclear. Trimming removed 2 bases at V and 0 bases at J, with 7 bases between. Germline loops: CDR1 MGHRA, CDR2 YSYEKL. The CDR3 runs to 15 residues. The CDR3 sequence: CASSQYEATNEKLFF. CDR3 nucleotides: TGCGCCAGCAGCCAATACGAGGCAACTAATGAAAAACTGTTTTTT.

V gene TRBV11-2 combines with J gene TRBJ2-5; the match to TRBD1 covers 8 bases. Germline loops: CDR1 SGHAT, CDR2 FQNNGV. The V and J ends lost 4 bases and 5 bases, in that order; junction bases with no gene match: 0. This CDR3 has 12 residues. The CDR3 coding sequence is TGTGCCAGCAGCTGGACAGGGGAGACCCAGTACTTC. Its translation is CASSWTGETQYF.

V gene TRBV4-3 combines with J gene TRBJ2-2, with TRBD2 identical over 13 bases. Looked up from germline, CDR1 is LGHNA and CDR2 is YSLEER. The CDR3 is 20 residues long. Trimming at V came to 0 bases and at J to 4 bases, leaving 11 bases not matched to a gene. The CDR3 protein is CASSQDPGLAGALRTGELFF. The CDR3 DNA reads as TGCGCCAGCAGCCAAGATCCAGGACTAGCGGGAGCTTTGCGCACCGGGGAGCTGTTTTTT.

The rearrangement uses TRBV11-2 and TRBJ1-5; tentatively, D is TRBD1 (5 bases). Germline V gives CDR1 SGHAT, CDR2 FQNNGV. V shed 0 bases and J shed 1 base, with 13 bases lying between them. This CDR3 is built from 17 residues. The CDR3 DNA follows: TGTGCCAGCAGCTTAGACGCAACCGGGACGAGCAATCAGCCCCAGCATTTT. Translation gives CASSLDATGTSNQPQHF.

About this clone: Other DNA sequences of this sample code for an identical CDR3. CDR3 protein: CASSVAGTPYNEQFF. In DNA, the CDR3 is TGTGCCAGCAGCGTCGCCGGGACACCCTACAATGAGCAGTTCTTC. The chain carries TRBV9 and TRBJ2-1; D possibly corresponds to TRBD1 (6 bases). The V end lost 2 bases, the J end lost 2 bases, and 11 bases lay between the germline ends. There are 15 residues in the CDR3. The germline V gene encodes CDR1 SGDLS and CDR2 YYNGEE.

The V and J genes are TRBV28 and TRBJ2-2, with 8 bases that match TRBD1. V lost 6 bases and J lost 2; bases outside the gene matches: 14. The CDR3 loop spans 18 amino acids. Per germline, CDR1 MDHEN and CDR2 SYDVKM. The CDR3 nucleotides are TGTGCCAGCAGCGTATCTTCCGCGACAGGGGCCAACACCGGGGAGCTGTTTTTT. This translates into CASSVSSATGANTGELFF.

The rearrangement links TRBV7-6 to TRBJ2-5; 8 bases match TRBD2. The DNA end favors TRBJ2-7, so the J call may be wrong. This CDR3 contains 15 residues. Germline loops: CDR1 SGHVS, CDR2 FNYEAQ. CDR3 DNA: TGTGCCAGCAGCTTAGAGGCGGGAGGAAGTTACGAGCAGTACTTC. This sequence encodes CASSLEAGGSYEQYF.

The V gene is TRBV6-6, the J gene TRBJ2-7, with TRBD2 identical over 11 bases. This CDR3 has 16 residues. The junction had 4 bases not matched to a gene; V was cut back by 0 bases and J by 3 bases. CDR1 and CDR2 from the germline V gene are MNHNY and SVGAGI (reference sequence). The CDR3 region has the DNA TGTGCCAGCAGTTACTCGATAACTAGCGGGAGCTACGAGCAGTACTTC. As protein: CASSYSITSGSYEQYF.

J is TRBJ2-7 and V is TRBV30; TRBD1 is a possible D gene (5 bases). V lost 2 bases and J 1 base, leaving 9 bases between the germline ends. The CDR3 has 13 amino acids. The germline gives CDR1 GTSNPN, CDR2 SVGIG (reference sequence). The CDR3 spells CAWSWGRSYEQYF. The CDR3 bases are TGTGCCTGGAGTTGGGGCAGATCCTACGAGCAGTACTTC.

The rearrangement uses TRBV2 and TRBJ2-5; 11 nucleotides line up with TRBD1. The J call may be wrong; the DNA end is better matched by TRBJ2-7. This CDR3 contains 15 residues. From germline, CDR1 is SNHLY and CDR2 FYNNEI. Written as DNA, the CDR3 is TGTGCCAGCATCGGAGTCGGGACAGGGGGATACGAGCAGTACTTC. The encoded protein is CASIGVGTGGYEQYF.

The rearrangement uses TRBV2 and TRBJ1-5, with D maybe TRBD1 (5 bases). CDR1 SNHLY and CDR2 FYNNEI come from the germline V gene. The CDR3 length is 16 residues. Between the trimmed V and J ends, which lost 0 bases and 5 bases, there was a span of 14 bases. The CDR3 is CASSEALGGMDQPQHF. The CDR3 bases are TGTGCCAGCAGTGAAGCGCTCGGGGGGATGGATCAGCCCCAGCATTTT. Filled out from reference TRBV2 and TRBJ1-5, the complete variable domain reads EPEVTQTPSHQVTQMGQEVILRCVPISNHLYFYWYRQILGQKVEFLVSFYNNEISEKSEIFDDQFSVERPDGSNFTLKIRSTKLEDSAMYFCASSEALGGMDQPQHFGDGTRLSIL.

The rearrangement joins TRBV29-1 to TRBJ2-1; the match to TRBD2 covers 13 bases. The CDR3 loop spans 14 amino acids. With V trimmed by 8 bases and J by 7 bases, 8 bases remained unmatched. Germline values: CDR1 SQVTM, CDR2 ANQGSEA. The CDR3 DNA sequence: TGCAGCATAGGACTAGCGGGAGTAATTAATGAGCAGTTCTTC. Residues: CSIGLAGVINEQFF.

V gene TRBV5-1 combines with J gene TRBJ2-5; D may be TRBD1 or TRBD2 (7 bases each). The V gene lost 3 bases and the J gene lost 11 bases, with 20 bases spanning the gap. Germline V gene sequence: CDR1 SGHRS, CDR2 YFSETQ. This CDR3 is built from 14 residues. The CDR3 loop is CASSSLGGAGEQYF. DNA for the CDR3: TGCGCCAGCAGCTCTCTAGGGGGCGCGGGGGAGCAGTACTTC.

The V call is TRBV19, the J call TRBJ2-7; 8 nucleotides line up with TRBD1. CDR1 is LNHDA and CDR2 is SQIVND in the germline V gene (reference sequence). The CDR3 sequence is 14 residues long. J lost 4 bases, V lost 5 bases, and 7 bases had no gene match. Here the CDR3 reads CASSGGTGYYEQYF. Written as DNA, the CDR3 is TGTGCCAGTAGTGGAGGGACAGGCTATTACGAGCAGTACTTC.